What follows are 16 T cell receptor beta chains derived from one specimen sequenced in a study of blood T cell repertoires in COVID-19. Generated by immunoSEQ multiplex PCR, the TCRdb table keeps only in-frame clones and is missing some. This repertoire shows 95,000 to 130,000 clones, approximately 90% found once; its top ten account for 1.5% to 2%. Sequencing was done on a sample of peripheral blood. The origin of the receptors is a human donor with active COVID-19. The donor label of this sample is uncertain.

The rearrangement uses TRBV5-1 and TRBJ1-5, with TRBD1 as a possible D gene (5 bases). Between the trimmed V and J ends, which lost 1 base and 8 bases, there was a span of 10 bases. The germline V gene encodes CDR1 SGHRS and CDR2 YFSETQ. The CDR3 spans 13 residues. CDR3 sequence reads: CASSLFGGEPQHF. DNA of the CDR3: TGCGCCAGCAGCTTGTTCGGGGGAGAGCCCCAGCATTTT.

CDR3 DNA: TGTGCCAGCACTAGGACTTCGACAGGGGTAAATTCACCCCTCCACTTT. Amino acid sequence: CASTRTSTGVNSPLHF. The chain employs TRBV25-1 and TRBJ1-6; 8 positions agree with TRBD1. The CDR3 covers 16 residues. CDR1 is MGHDK and CDR2 is SYGVNS in the germline V gene. V gave up 7 bases and J gave up 7 bases; unmatched junction bases: 12.

In this sample, this clone turned up once. The chain has TRBV15 and TRBJ1-6, with D hard to call. The germline gives CDR1 LNHNV, CDR2 YYDKDF (reference sequence). Deletions cut 0 bases from V and 0 bases from J, with 9 bases between. CDR3 length: 17 amino acids. The CDR3, as DNA: TGTGCCACCAGCAGAGACAGGCCTAACTCCTATAATTCACCCCTCCACTTT. Translated: CATSRDRPNSYNSPLHF.

CDR3 nucleotide sequence: TGTGCCAGCAGCCAAGATCGTTGGCAGGGCAATGGCTACACCTTC. As protein: CASSQDRWQGNGYTF. The V and J genes are TRBV3-1 (or the pseudogene TRBV3-2) and TRBJ1-2, with D possibly TRBD1 on 5 matching bases. CDR1 and CDR2 from the germline V gene are LGHDT and YNNKEL (reference sequence). The CDR3 loop spans 15 amino acids. Between the trimmed V and J ends, which lost 0 bases and 6 bases, there was a span of 14 bases.

This clone was picked up a small number of times. The rearrangement links TRBV9 to TRBJ1-6; D is uncertain. This CDR3 is 14 amino acids long. V lost 3 bases and J 7 bases, leaving 11 bases between the germline ends. The germline CDR1 and CDR2 sequences are SGDLS and YYNGEE. The CDR3 spells CASSGRVENSPLHF. The CDR3, as DNA: TGTGCCAGCAGCGGCCGGGTCGAGAATTCACCCCTCCACTTT.

This clone was detected once. The rearrangement joins TRBV18 to TRBJ2-6; D possibly corresponds to TRBD2 (5 bases). V lost 3 bases to trimming and J lost 7 bases, with 13 bases between them. The CDR3 runs to 15 residues. The V gene's germline CDR1 is KGHSH and CDR2 LQKENI. The CDR3 region has the DNA TGTGCCAGCTCACCTTCGGGAAGGGTCGCCAACGTCCTGACTTTC. Its translation is CASSPSGRVANVLTF.

The rearrangement links TRBV20-1 to TRBJ2-1, with 7 bases lining up with TRBD1. V gave up 6 bases and J gave up 10 bases; unmatched junction bases: 6. This CDR3 contains 11 residues. Germline V gene data show CDR1 as DFQATT and CDR2 as SNEGSKA (reference sequence). CDR3 residues: CSAKDRVEQFF. The CDR3 nucleotides read TGCAGTGCCAAAGACAGGGTAGAGCAGTTCTTC.

The CDR3 protein is CASSQDRRGSPLHF. For the CDR3, the DNA is TGTGCCAGCAGCCAAGATCGCAGGGGATCACCCCTCCACTTT. V usage is TRBV4-2 and J usage is TRBJ1-6, with a tentative D call TRBD1 (6 bases). The CDR3 is 14 residues long. Deletions cut 0 bases from V and 10 bases from J, with 10 bases between. Germline V lookup: CDR1 LGHNA, CDR2 YNFKEQ.

This chain uses TRBV4-1 with TRBJ2-1; D gene unclear. Germline V lookup: CDR1 MGHRA, CDR2 YSYEKL. V was clipped by 1 base and J by 0 bases, with 7 bases between them. The CDR3 sequence is 15 residues long. Written as DNA, the CDR3 is TGCGCCAGCAGCCAAGCCTCAGACTCCTACAATGAGCAGTTCTTC. Translation: CASSQASDSYNEQFF.

This clone was recorded once. The chain carries TRBV6-6 and TRBJ2-3; 9 positions match TRBD2. CDR3 length equals 15 residues. Trimming at V came to 6 bases and at J to 0 bases, leaving 4 bases not matched to a gene. CDR1 and CDR2 from the germline V gene are MNHNY and SVGAGI (reference sequence). The CDR3, as DNA: TGTGCCAGCAGGCCGACTAGCGGTAGCACAGATACGCAGTATTTT. Protein: CASRPTSGSTDTQYF.

CDR3 DNA: TGTGCCAGCAGAGGGACAGCGAGCTCCTACGAGCAGTACTTC. Protein sequence: CASRGTASSYEQYF. The genes are TRBV6-5 and TRBJ2-7; 7 nucleotides align to TRBD1. Germline V gene sequence: CDR1 MNHEY, CDR2 SVGAGI. The V and J ends lost 6 bases and 0 bases, in that order; junction bases with no gene match: 5. The CDR3 runs 14 residues.

The chain carries TRBV7-8 and TRBJ1-1; 7 bases are a match to TRBD1. Germline lookup yields CDR1 SGHVS and CDR2 FQNEAQ. V trimming: 0 bases; J trimming: 0 bases; junction bases outside the gene matches: 4. The CDR3 length is 16 residues. The CDR3 spells CASSLASTGMNTEAFF. For the CDR3, the DNA is TGTGCCAGCAGCTTAGCTTCGACAGGGATGAACACTGAAGCTTTCTTT.

The chain employs TRBV7-2 and TRBJ2-5, with TRBD2 as a possible D gene (7 bases). The germline V gene has CDR1 SGHTA and CDR2 FQGNSA. V was clipped by 6 bases and J by 4 bases, with 24 bases between them. CDR3 length: 17 amino acids. CDR3 sequence reads: CASSSMETGGAGETQYF. CDR3 in DNA: TGTGCCAGCAGTTCCATGGAAACGGGGGGCGCAGGAGAGACCCAGTACTTC. Together with reference TRBV7-2 and TRBJ2-5, the CDR3 gives the full variable domain: GAGVSQSPSNKVTEKGKDVELRCDPISGHTALYWYRQSLGQGLEFLIYFQGNSAPDKSGLPSDRFSAERTGGSVSTLTIQRTQQEDSAVYLCASSSMETGGAGETQYFGPGTRLLVL.

V and J are TRBV10-2 and TRBJ2-5; 9 bases are shared with TRBD2. The V segment lost 3 bases and the J segment 1 base; nucleotides outside the gene matches: 6. The germline gives CDR1 WSHSY, CDR2 SAAADI. CDR3 length: 16 amino acids. CDR3 in DNA: TGCGCCAGCAGTGACAAGCTAGCGGGGATCCAAGAGACCCAGTACTTC. Translating gives CASSDKLAGIQETQYF.

V usage is TRBV18 and J usage is TRBJ1-2, with D perhaps TRBD1 (6 bases). The CDR3 consists of 16 residues. Trimming removed 4 bases at V and 0 bases at J, with 15 bases between. Germline CDR1 and CDR2: KGHSH and LQKENI. For the CDR3, the DNA is TGTGCCAGCTCACAATTCGTAGGGGGAACTAACTATGGCTACACCTTC. Protein: CASSQFVGGTNYGYTF.

The chain carries TRBV15 and TRBJ2-3; D perhaps matches TRBD2 (7 bases). The length of the CDR3 is 14 residues. The V end lost 8 bases, the J end lost 1 base, and 13 bases lay between the germline ends. Germline V CDR1 and CDR2: LNHNV, YYDKDF (reference sequence). CDR3 amino acids: CATQGGGRTDTQYF. CDR3 nucleotide sequence: TGTGCCACCCAAGGGGGGGGTCGCACAGATACGCAGTATTTT. Supplemented by reference TRBV15 and TRBJ2-3, the full variable domain reads DAMVIQNPRYQVTQFGKPVTLSCSQTLNHNVMYWYQQKSSQAPKLLFHYYDKDFNNEADTPDNFQSRRPNTSFCFLDIRSPGLGDTAMYLCATQGGGRTDTQYFGPGTRLTVL.